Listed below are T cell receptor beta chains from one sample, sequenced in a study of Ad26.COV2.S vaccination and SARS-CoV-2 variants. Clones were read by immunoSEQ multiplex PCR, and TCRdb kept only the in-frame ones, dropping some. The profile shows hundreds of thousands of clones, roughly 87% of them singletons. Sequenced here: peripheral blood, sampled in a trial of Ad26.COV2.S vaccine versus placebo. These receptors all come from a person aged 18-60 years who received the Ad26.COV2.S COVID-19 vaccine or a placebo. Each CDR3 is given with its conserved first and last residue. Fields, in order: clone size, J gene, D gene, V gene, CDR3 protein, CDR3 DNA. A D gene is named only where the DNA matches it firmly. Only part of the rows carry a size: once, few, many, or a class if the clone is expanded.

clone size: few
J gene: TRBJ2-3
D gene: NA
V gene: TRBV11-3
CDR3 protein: CASSPGRREAADTQYF
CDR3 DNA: TGTGCCAGCAGCCCAGGGAGACGGGAAGCCGCAGATACGCAGTATTTT

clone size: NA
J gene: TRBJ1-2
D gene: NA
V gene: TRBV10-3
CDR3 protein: CAISERSEIYGYTF
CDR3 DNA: TGTGCCATCAGTGAGAGGTCGGAGATTTATGGCTACACCTTC

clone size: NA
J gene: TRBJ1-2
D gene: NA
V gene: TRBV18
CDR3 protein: CASSPTDKAGAYGYTF
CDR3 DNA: TGTGCCAGCTCACCCACGGACAAGGCGGGGGCCTATGGCTACACCTTC

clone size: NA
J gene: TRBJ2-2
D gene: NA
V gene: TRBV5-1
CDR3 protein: CASSLGYGAANTGELFF
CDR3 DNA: TGCGCCAGCAGCTTGGGTTACGGGGCCGCGAACACCGGGGAGCTGTTTTTT

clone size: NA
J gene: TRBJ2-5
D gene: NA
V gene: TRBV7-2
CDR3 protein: CASSLPPKATQYF
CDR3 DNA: TGTGCCAGCAGCTTACCACCGAAAGCGACCCAGTACTTC

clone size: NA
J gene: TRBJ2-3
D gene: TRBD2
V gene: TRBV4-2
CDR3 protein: CASSQVSRRGGTDTQYF
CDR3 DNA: TGTGCCAGCAGCCAAGTTTCTCGGCGGGGGGGCACAGATACGCAGTATTTT

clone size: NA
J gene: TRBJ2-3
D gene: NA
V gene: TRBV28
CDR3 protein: CASQRQKAGTDTQYF
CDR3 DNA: TGTGCCAGCCAAAGACAGAAAGCGGGCACAGATACGCAGTATTTT

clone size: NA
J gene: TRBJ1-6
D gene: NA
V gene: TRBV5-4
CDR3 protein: CASSLAGGQDSPLHF
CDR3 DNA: TGTGCCAGCAGCTTGGCGGGAGGTCAGGATTCACCCCTCCACTTT

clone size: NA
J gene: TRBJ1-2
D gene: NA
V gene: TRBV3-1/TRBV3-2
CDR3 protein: CASSQDGRYRRGALFYGYTF
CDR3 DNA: TGTGCCAGCAGCCAAGACGGGCGGTATAGACGGGGGGCTCTGTTCTATGGCTACACCTTC

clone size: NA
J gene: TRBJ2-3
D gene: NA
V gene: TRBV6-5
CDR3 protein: CASKRQDRAVDTQYF
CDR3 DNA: TGTGCCAGCAAGAGACAGGACCGAGCGGTAGATACGCAGTATTTT

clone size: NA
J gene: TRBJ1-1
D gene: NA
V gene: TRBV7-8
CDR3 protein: CASSLGVSGNTEAFF
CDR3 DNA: TGTGCCAGCAGCTTAGGGGTGTCGGGGAACACTGAAGCTTTCTTT

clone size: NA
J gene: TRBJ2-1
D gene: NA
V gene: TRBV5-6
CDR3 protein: CASSLRVPRDEQFF
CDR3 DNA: TGTGCCAGCAGCTTGAGAGTACCCAGGGATGAGCAGTTCTTC

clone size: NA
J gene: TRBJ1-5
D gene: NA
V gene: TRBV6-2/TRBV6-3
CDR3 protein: CASSLTGSENQPQHF
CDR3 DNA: TGTGCCAGCAGTTTAACAGGGTCGGAGAATCAGCCCCAGCATTTT

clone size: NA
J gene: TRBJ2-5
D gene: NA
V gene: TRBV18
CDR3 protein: CASSPPGNQETQYF
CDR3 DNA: TGTGCCAGCTCACCACCGGGCAACCAAGAGACCCAGTACTTC

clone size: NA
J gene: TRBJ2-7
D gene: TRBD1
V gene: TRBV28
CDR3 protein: CASSLGQSYEQYF
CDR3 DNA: TGTGCCAGCAGTTTGGGACAGTCCTACGAGCAGTACTTC

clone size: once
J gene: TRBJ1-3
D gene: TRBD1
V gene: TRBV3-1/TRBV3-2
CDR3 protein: CASSQGQRGNTIYF
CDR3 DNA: TGTGCCAGCAGCCAGGGACAGCGGGGAAACACCATATATTTT

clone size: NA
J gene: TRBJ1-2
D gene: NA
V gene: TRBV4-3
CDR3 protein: CASSQGTDYYGYTF
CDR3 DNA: TGCGCCAGCAGCCAAGGGACAGATTACTATGGCTACACCTTC

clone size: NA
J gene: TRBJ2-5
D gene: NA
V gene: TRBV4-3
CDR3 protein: CASSPSPQTETQYF
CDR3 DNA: TGCGCCAGCAGTCCTAGCCCCCAAACAGAGACCCAGTACTTC

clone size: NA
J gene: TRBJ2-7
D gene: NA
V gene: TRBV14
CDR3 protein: CASSPFGTSSYEQYF
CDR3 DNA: TGTGCCAGCAGCCCCTTTGGGACATCTTCCTACGAGCAGTACTTC

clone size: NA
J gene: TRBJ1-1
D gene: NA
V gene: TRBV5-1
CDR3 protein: CASSNDGANTEAFF
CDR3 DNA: TGCGCCAGCAGCAACGACGGGGCGAACACTGAAGCTTTCTTT

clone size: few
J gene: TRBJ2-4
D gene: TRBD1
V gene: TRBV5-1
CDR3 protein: CASSLTGEENIQYF
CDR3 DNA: TGCGCCAGCAGCCTTACAGGGGAAGAAAACATTCAGTACTTC

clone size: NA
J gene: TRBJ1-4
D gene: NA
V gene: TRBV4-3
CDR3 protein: CASSLQPPPGSEKLFF
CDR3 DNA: TGCGCCAGCAGCCTCCAACCCCCCCCCGGGAGTGAAAAACTGTTTTTT

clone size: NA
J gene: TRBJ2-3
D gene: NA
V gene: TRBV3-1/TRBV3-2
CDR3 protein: CASSQWGPAGADTQYF
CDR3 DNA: TGTGCCAGCAGCCAGTGGGGGCCCGCCGGAGCAGATACGCAGTATTTT

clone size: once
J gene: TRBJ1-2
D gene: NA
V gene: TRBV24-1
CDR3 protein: CATSDLGTGGGYTF
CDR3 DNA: TGTGCCACCAGTGATTTAGGTACCGGGGGCGGCTACACCTTC

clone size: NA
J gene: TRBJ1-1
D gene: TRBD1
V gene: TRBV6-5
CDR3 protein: CASSRQGAETEAFF
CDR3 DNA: TGTGCCAGCAGCAGACAGGGGGCGGAAACTGAAGCTTTCTTT

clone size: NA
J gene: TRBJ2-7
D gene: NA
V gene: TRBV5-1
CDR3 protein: CASSLMGGVTMSSYEQYF
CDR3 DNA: TGCGCCAGCAGCTTGATGGGCGGGGTTACTATGAGCTCCTACGAGCAGTACTTC

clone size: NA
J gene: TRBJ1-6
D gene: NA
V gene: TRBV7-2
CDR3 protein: CASSRLSSSGGSPLHF
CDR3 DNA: TGTGCCAGCAGCCGCCTCTCCTCTTCCGGGGGTTCACCCCTCCACTTT

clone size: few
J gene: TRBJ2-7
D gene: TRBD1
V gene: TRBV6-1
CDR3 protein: CASRAGTDPYEQYF
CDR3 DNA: TGTGCCAGCAGAGCCGGGACAGACCCCTACGAGCAGTACTTC

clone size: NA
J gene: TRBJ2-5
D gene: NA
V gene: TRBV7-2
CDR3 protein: CASSKTWASETQYF
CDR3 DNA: TGTGCCAGCAGTAAGACTTGGGCGTCAGAGACCCAGTACTTC

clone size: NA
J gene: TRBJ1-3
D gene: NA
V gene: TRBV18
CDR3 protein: CASSPRGQSSGNTIYF
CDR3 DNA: TGTGCCAGCTCACCGCGTGGTCAGAGCTCTGGAAACACCATATATTTT

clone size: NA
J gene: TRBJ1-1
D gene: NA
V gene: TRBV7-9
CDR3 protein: CASSPAGGAPDYTEAFF
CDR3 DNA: TGTGCCAGCAGCCCCGCCGGGGGGGCCCCCGATTACACTGAAGCTTTCTTT

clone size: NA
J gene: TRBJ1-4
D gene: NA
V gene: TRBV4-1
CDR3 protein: CASSQERKLFF
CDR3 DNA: TGCGCCAGCAGCCAAGAGAGAAAACTGTTTTTT

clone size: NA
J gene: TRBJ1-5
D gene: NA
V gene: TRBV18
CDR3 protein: CASSPREEDTQHF
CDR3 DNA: TGTGCCAGCTCACCAAGGGAAGAGGACACCCAGCATTTT

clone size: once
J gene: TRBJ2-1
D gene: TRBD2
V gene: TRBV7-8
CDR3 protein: CASSSLAGVPFNEQFF
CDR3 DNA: TGTGCCAGCAGCTCTCTAGCGGGGGTACCCTTCAATGAGCAGTTCTTC

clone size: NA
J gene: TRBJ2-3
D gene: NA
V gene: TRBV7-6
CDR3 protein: CASSLEAGLSTDTQYF
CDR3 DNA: TGTGCCAGCAGCTTAGAGGCTGGACTATCCACAGATACGCAGTATTTT

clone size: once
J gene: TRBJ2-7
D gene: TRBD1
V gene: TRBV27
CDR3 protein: CASSLRRWQGANEQYF
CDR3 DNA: TGTGCCAGCAGTTTAAGACGGTGGCAGGGGGCCAACGAGCAGTACTTC

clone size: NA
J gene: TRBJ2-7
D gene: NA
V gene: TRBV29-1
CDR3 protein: CSVGAGERYEQYF
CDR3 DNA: TGCAGCGTTGGGGCAGGGGAAAGGTACGAGCAGTACTTC

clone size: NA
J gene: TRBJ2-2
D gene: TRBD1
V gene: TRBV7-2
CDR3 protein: CASSLAGTGVYTGELFF
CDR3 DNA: TGTGCCAGCAGCTTAGCGGGGACAGGGGTGTACACCGGGGAGCTGTTTTTT

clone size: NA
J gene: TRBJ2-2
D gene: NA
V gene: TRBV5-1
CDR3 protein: CASREGRQMNTGELFF
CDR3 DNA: TGCGCCAGCAGGGAGGGTCGACAGATGAACACCGGGGAGCTGTTTTTT

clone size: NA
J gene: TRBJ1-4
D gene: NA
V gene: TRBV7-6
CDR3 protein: CASSSITTGHRKLFF
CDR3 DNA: TGTGCCAGCAGCTCCATTACTACAGGGCACCGAAAACTGTTTTTT

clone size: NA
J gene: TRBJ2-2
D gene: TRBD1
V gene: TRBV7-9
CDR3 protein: CASSDRTGPGELFF
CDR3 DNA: TGTGCCAGCAGCGACAGGACAGGTCCCGGGGAGCTGTTTTTT

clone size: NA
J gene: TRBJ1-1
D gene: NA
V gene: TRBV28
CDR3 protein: CASSLVGGNTEAFF
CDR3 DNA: TGTGCCAGCAGTTTAGTAGGGGGGAACACTGAAGCTTTCTTT

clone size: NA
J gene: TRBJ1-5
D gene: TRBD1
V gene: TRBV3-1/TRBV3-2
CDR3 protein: CASSSDRTNQPQHF
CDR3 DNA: TGTGCCAGCAGCTCGGACAGGACCAATCAGCCCCAGCATTTT

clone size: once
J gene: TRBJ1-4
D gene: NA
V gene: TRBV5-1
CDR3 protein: CASSLTGGNEKLFF
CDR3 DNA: TGCGCCAGCAGCTTGACGGGGGGTAATGAAAAACTGTTTTTT

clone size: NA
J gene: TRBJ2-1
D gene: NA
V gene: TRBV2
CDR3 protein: CASSLLQSYNEQFF
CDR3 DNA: TGTGCCAGCAGTCTACTACAATCTTACAATGAGCAGTTCTTC

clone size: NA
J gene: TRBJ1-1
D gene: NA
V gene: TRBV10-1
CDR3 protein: CASRQGNTEAFF
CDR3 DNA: TGCGCCAGCAGACAGGGGAACACTGAAGCTTTCTTT

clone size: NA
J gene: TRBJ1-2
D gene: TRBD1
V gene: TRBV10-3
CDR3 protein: CAISEPDRGNYGYTF
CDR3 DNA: TGTGCCATCAGTGAGCCGGACAGGGGTAACTATGGCTACACCTTC

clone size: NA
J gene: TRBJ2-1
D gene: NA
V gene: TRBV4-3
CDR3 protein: CASSQEGRDHNEQFF
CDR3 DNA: TGCGCCAGCAGCCAAGAGGGAAGGGACCATAATGAGCAGTTCTTC

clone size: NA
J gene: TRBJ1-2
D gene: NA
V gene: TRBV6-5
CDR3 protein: CASSRGTSGYTF
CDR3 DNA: TGTGCCAGCAGTCGCGGCACTTCAGGCTACACCTTC

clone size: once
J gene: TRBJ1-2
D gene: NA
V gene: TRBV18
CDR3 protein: CASSPSREPNYGYTF
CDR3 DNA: TGTGCCAGCTCCCCTAGTCGAGAACCTAACTATGGCTACACCTTC

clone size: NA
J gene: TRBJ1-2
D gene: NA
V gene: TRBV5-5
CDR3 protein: CASSGGADTNYGYTF
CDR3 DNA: TGTGCCAGCAGCGGGGGAGCAGACACTAACTATGGCTACACCTTC

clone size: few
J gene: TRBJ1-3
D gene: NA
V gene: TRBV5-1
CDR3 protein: CASSPQPTGVSGNTIYF
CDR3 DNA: TGCGCCAGCAGTCCACAGCCCACTGGGGTCTCTGGAAACACCATATATTTT

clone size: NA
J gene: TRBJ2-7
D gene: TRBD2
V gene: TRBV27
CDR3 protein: CASSLWRGGSYEQYF
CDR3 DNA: TGTGCCAGCAGTTTATGGCGGGGGGGTTCGTACGAGCAGTACTTC